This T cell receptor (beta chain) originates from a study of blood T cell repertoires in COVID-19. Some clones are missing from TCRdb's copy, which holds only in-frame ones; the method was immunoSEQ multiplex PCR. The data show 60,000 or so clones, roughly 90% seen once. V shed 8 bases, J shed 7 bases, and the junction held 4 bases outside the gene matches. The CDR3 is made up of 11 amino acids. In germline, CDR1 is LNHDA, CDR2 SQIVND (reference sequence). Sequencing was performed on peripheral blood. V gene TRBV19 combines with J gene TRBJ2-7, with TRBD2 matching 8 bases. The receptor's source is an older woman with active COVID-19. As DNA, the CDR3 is TGTGCCAGTGGACTAGCTTGGGAGCAGTACTTC. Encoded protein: CASGLAWEQYF.